What follows are 19 T cell receptor beta chains derived from one specimen sequenced in a study of beta chain features in type 1 diabetes. Which antigens these TCRs recognize remains unknown. General study results and limits: Patients with Type 1 diabetes showed moderately but significantly shorter TCRB CDR3s in all four CD4+ subsets.

The whole isolated RNA underwent reverse transcription, so sequencing captured expressed TCRB transcripts. Some clones are missing from TCRdb's copy, which holds only in-frame ones; the method was immunoSEQ multiplex PCR. The sample records nearly 350,000 clones, about a tenth being singletons. Sequenced sample: central memory CD4+ T cells from blood. The receptors originated from a man younger than 45 with type 1 diabetes.

With regard to this clone: One end of the junction does not line up with germline, which may come from a read error. The chain recombines TRBV5-1 with TRBJ1-4; 7 nucleotides align to TRBD1. The CDR3 contains 14 residues. Germline CDR1 SGHRS, CDR2 YFSETQ. The CDR3 loop reads CASSSGTANEKLFF. In nucleotides, the CDR3 is TGTGCCAGCAGTTCCGGGACAGCTAATGAAAAACTGTTTTTT.

The chain recombines TRBV5-1 with TRBJ1-1; 7 bases agree with TRBD1. This CDR3 spans 14 amino acids. J gave up 2 bases and V 3 bases, and 4 bases lay outside the gene matches. Germline values: CDR1 SGHRS, CDR2 YFSETQ. Here the CDR3 reads CASSSRTGNTEAFF. CDR3 coding DNA: TGCGCCAGCAGCTCTAGGACAGGTAACACTGAAGCTTTCTTT. The entire variable domain, with the rest obtained from reference TRBV5-1 and TRBJ1-1, is as follows: KAGVTQTPRYLIKTRGQQVTLSCSPISGHRSVSWYQQTPGQGLQFLFEYFSETQRNKGNFPGRFSGRQFSNSRSEMNVSTLELGDSALYLCASSSRTGNTEAFFGQGTRLTVV.

In its sample, this clone was seen a few times. The V gene is TRBV2, the J gene TRBJ2-5; tentatively, D is TRBD1 (6 bases). Between the trimmed V and J ends, which lost 6 bases and 5 bases, there was a span of 16 bases. The CDR3 has 14 amino acids. Germline-derived CDR1 and CDR2 are SNHLY and FYNNEI. This chain's CDR3 is CASRGAGAVETQYF. Written as DNA, the CDR3 is TGTGCCAGCAGGGGAGCAGGGGCGGTGGAGACCCAGTACTTC.

The chain recombines TRBV9 with TRBJ1-3, with D perhaps matching TRBD1 (5 bases). V was cut by 0 bases and J by 4 bases, with 11 bases left in between. CDR1 and CDR2 from the germline V gene are SGDLS and YYNGEE. The CDR3 loop spans 15 amino acids. CDR3 loop: CASSVATGSGNTIYF. DNA of the CDR3: TGTGCCAGCAGCGTAGCTACAGGCTCCGGAAACACCATATATTTT.

The genes are TRBV19 and TRBJ1-1, with D possibly matching TRBD1 (5 bases). Germline CDR1 LNHDA, CDR2 SQIVND (reference sequence). The CDR3 runs 21 residues. V shed 6 bases and J shed 1 base, with 33 bases lying between them. The CDR3, as DNA: TGTGCCAGTAGATCATTTAGAGTTTCAAAGAGTCGACAGTCCGAGAACACTGAAGCTTTCTTT. Translating it yields CASRSFRVSKSRQSENTEAFF.

This clone was seen only a few times. The chain is built from TRBV7-2 and TRBJ2-3, with 12 bases identical to TRBD1. Germline CDR1 and CDR2: SGHTA and FQGNSA. With 4 bases clipped from V and 5 bases from J, the junction kept 4 bases outside the gene matches. This CDR3 spans 15 amino acids. CDR3 protein: CASSSGTGGVDTQYF. In DNA, the CDR3 is TGTGCCAGCAGCTCCGGGACAGGGGGCGTAGATACGCAGTATTTT.

A few counts support this clone. The chain combines TRBV25-1 with TRBJ1-2; maybe TRBD1 (5 bases). V gave up 8 bases and J gave up 7 bases, with 20 bases separating them. Germline values: CDR1 MGHDK, CDR2 SYGVNS. The CDR3 is 14 amino acids. The CDR3 region has the DNA TGTGCCAGCTCTCCTCACGGGCAGGGTGGTGGCTACACCTTC. Translated: CASSPHGQGGGYTF.

This clone has just a few counts. The CDR3, as DNA: TGCAGTGCGGGACAGGGTGAAGCTTTCTTT. This gives the protein CSAGQGEAFF. J is TRBJ1-1 and V is TRBV20-1; 9 bases fit TRBD1. V shed 6 bases, J shed 7 bases, and the junction held 0 bases outside the gene matches. There are 10 residues in the CDR3. Germline V gene lookup returns CDR1 DFQATT and CDR2 SNEGSKA (reference sequence).

The V and J genes are TRBV18 and TRBJ2-2, with 9 positions matching TRBD1. CDR1 and CDR2 from the germline V gene are KGHSH and LQKENI. With 0 bases clipped from V and 6 bases from J, the junction kept 8 bases outside the gene matches. This CDR3 is 17 amino acids long. The chain's CDR3 is CASSPPRGQGTAGELFF. The CDR3 DNA is TGTGCCAGCTCACCACCGAGAGGACAGGGGACCGCCGGGGAGCTGTTTTTT.

With regard to this clone: Other nucleotide sequences in the sample specify the same CDR3. The chain employs TRBV4-3 and TRBJ1-5; possible D gene TRBD1, 5 bases. CDR3 length: 14 amino acids. Germline assignment: CDR1 LGHNA and CDR2 YSLEER. Trimming took 1 base from V and 4 from J, leaving 8 bases between them. CDR3 region: CASSQGEGNQPQHF. In DNA form, the CDR3 reads TGCGCCAGCAGCCAAGGTGAGGGGAATCAGCCCCAGCATTTT.

The chain joins TRBV7-2 to TRBJ1-1, with 9 bases that match TRBD1. This CDR3 spans 15 amino acids. With 5 bases clipped from V and 5 bases from J, the junction kept 9 bases outside the gene matches. Germline CDR1 SGHTA, CDR2 FQGNSA. The CDR3 bases are TGTGCCAGCAGCCCGTACGGGACAGGGTTAACTGAAGCTTTCTTT. Translation: CASSPYGTGLTEAFF.

This clone was seen only a few times. V gene TRBV10-3 combines with J gene TRBJ2-7; D unclear. Germline values: CDR1 ENHRY, CDR2 SYGVKD. The CDR3 is 12 amino acids. Trimming removed 5 bases from V and 3 bases from J, with 8 bases in between. CDR3 sequence reads: CAISPGGYEQYF. CDR3 DNA sequence: TGTGCCATCAGTCCGGGTGGCTACGAGCAGTACTTC.

This sequence joins TRBV14 and TRBJ2-1; 8 nucleotides match TRBD2. The trim removed 0 bases at V and 1 base at J, leaving 5 bases unmatched. CDR1 SGHDN and CDR2 FVKESK come from the germline V gene. This CDR3 spans 17 amino acids. CDR3 residues: CASSQEGRGVSYNEQFF. The DNA of the CDR3 is TGTGCCAGCAGCCAAGAAGGGCGGGGGGTTTCCTACAATGAGCAGTTCTTC.

The sample holds many counts of this clone. V and J are TRBV9 and TRBJ1-6; the D gene is possibly TRBD1 (5 bases). V was pared by 0 bases and J by 7 bases, with 11 bases between. The CDR3 totals 15 residues. Germline CDR1 SGDLS, CDR2 YYNGEE. The CDR3 here is CASSVGSGKNSPLHF. CDR3 DNA sequence: TGTGCCAGCAGCGTAGGGTCAGGGAAAAATTCACCCCTCCACTTT.

The genes are TRBV27 and TRBJ2-3; no definite D call. Trimming cost V 7 bases and J 2 bases, with 13 bases left between them. Germline values: CDR1 MNHEY, CDR2 SMNVEV (reference sequence). This CDR3 has 14 amino acids. CDR3 loop: CASMSWLTTDTQYF. Here the CDR3 DNA reads TGTGCCAGCATGAGTTGGCTGACCACAGATACGCAGTATTTT.

As concerns this clone: With a much larger clone just one base away, this may be a read error. The gene calls are TRBV14 and TRBJ1-2, with TRBD1 as a possible D gene (6 bases). CDR3 length equals 13 residues. V lost 4 bases and J lost 3, with 9 bases in between. Germline V gene lookup returns CDR1 SGHDN and CDR2 FVKESK. The CDR3 nucleotides are TGTGCCAGCAGCCCCCGACAGGACTATGGCTACACCTTC. Its protein is CASSPRQDYGYTF. Drawing the rest from reference TRBV14 and TRBJ1-2, the complete variable domain is EAGVTQFPSHSVIEKGQTVTLRCDPISGHDNLYWYRRVMGKEIKFLLHFVKESKQDESGMPNNRFLAERTGGTYSTLKVQPAELEDSGVYFCASSPRQDYGYTFGSGTRLTVV.

This clone has a count of ten or more. The genes are TRBV4-3 and TRBJ2-4; D assignment may be TRBD1 or TRBD2 (5 bases each). CDR1 LGHNA and CDR2 YSLEER come from the germline V gene. This CDR3 region has 15 residues. V was shortened by 3 bases and J by 9 bases, with 18 bases between the two germline ends. The CDR3 DNA sequence: TGCGCCAGCAGCCAGAACCCGGGGCCTGGTTTCATTCAGTACTTC. It encodes CASSQNPGPGFIQYF.

Comment on this clone: Other DNA sequences of this sample code for an identical CDR3. The chain combines TRBV28 with TRBJ1-2; no definite D call. Trimming cost V 2 bases and J 2 bases, with 6 bases left between them. The CDR3 totals 13 residues. CDR1 is MDHEN and CDR2 is SYDVKM in the germline V gene. The CDR3 DNA is TGTGCCAGCAGTTTAACGGACAACTATGGCTACACCTTC. Translation gives CASSLTDNYGYTF.

This clone was detected a few times. The V and J genes are TRBV5-1 and TRBJ2-2, with 9 bases fitting TRBD1. V lost 3 bases and J lost 4; bases outside the gene matches: 7. The CDR3 has 16 residues. Germline CDR1 SGHRS, CDR2 YFSETQ. The CDR3 coding sequence is TGCGCCAGCAGCTACCGGGACAGGGTTGGCACCGGGGAGCTGTTTTTT. Translated, it gives CASSYRDRVGTGELFF.